This T cell receptor beta chain was identified in a study of shared T cell receptors in the human thymus. TCRdb keeps only in-frame clones here, not all; method: immunoSEQ multiplex PCR. The sample shows approximately 730,000 clones, approximately 85% of them seen only once. The CDR3 is made up of 12 amino acids. The germline V and J ends were trimmed by 4 bases and 6 bases, with 10 bases remaining between them. The germline V gene has CDR1 SGHRS and CDR2 YFSETQ. This sample was also put to use in a study of human thymus T cells. This second report adds: Thymus was obtained from resections taken during corrective heart surgery. Thymic repertoires from unrelated individuals overlapped highly, related research reported.

The V gene is TRBV5-1, the J gene TRBJ1-1, with D unclear. Sequencing used thymocytes. The source is a girl under two years old with a congenital heart defect. The CDR3 coding sequence is TGCGCCAGCAGCCTCGGTAGCGCTGAAGCTTTCTTT. It translates to CASSLGSAEAFF.